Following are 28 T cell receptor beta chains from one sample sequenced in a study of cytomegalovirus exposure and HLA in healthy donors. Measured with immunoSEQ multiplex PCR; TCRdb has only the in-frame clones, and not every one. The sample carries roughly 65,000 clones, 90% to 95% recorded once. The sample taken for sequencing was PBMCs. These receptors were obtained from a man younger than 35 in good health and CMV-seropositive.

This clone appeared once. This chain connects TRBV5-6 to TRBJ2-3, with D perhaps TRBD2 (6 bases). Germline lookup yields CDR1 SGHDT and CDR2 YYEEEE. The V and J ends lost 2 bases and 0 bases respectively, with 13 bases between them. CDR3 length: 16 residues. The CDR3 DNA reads TGTGCCAGCAGCTTTCGCGGGGCCCGAAGCACAGATACGCAGTATTTT. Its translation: CASSFRGARSTDTQYF. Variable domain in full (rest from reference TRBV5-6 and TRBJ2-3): DAGVTQSPTHLIKTRGQQVTLRCSPKSGHDTVSWYQQALGQGPQFIFQYYEEEERQRGNFPDRFSGHQFPNYSSELNVNALLLGDSALYLCASSFRGARSTDTQYFGPGTRLTVL.

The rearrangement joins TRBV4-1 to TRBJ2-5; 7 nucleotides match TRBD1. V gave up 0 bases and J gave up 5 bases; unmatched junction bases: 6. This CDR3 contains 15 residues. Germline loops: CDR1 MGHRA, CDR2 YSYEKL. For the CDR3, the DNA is TGCGCCAGCAGCCAAGATCAGGGACAGTTGGAGACCCAGTACTTC. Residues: CASSQDQGQLETQYF.

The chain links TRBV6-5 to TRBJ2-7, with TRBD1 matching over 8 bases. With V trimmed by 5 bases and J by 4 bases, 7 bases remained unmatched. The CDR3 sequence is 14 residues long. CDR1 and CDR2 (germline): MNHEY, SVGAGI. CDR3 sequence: CASSPWGQAYEQYF. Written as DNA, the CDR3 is TGTGCCAGCAGTCCTTGGGGACAGGCTTACGAGCAGTACTTC.

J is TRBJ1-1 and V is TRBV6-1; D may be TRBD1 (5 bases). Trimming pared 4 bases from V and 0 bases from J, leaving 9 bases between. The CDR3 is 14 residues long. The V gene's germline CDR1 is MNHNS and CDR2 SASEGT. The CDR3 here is CASSAGGMNTEAFF. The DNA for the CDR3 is TGTGCCAGCAGTGCCGGGGGGATGAACACTGAAGCTTTCTTT.

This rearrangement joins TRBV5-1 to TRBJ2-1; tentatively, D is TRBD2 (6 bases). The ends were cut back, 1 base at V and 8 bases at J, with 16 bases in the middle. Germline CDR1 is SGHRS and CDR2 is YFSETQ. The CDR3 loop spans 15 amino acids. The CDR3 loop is CASSLIGLKADEQFF. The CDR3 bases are TGCGCCAGCAGCTTGATCGGACTAAAGGCTGATGAGCAGTTCTTC.

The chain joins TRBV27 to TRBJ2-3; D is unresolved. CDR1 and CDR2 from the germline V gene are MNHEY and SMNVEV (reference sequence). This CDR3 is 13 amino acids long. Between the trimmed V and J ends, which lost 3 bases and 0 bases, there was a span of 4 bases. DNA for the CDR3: TGTGCCAGCAGTTTTCATAGCACAGATACGCAGTATTTT. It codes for CASSFHSTDTQYF.

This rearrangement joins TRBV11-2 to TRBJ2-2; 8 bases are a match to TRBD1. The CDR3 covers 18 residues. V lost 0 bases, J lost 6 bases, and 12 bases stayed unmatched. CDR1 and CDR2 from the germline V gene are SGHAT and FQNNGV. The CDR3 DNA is TGTGCCAGCAGCTTAGATCAGGGGGCGATTATATCATCCGGGGAGCTGTTTTTT. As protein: CASSLDQGAIISSGELFF.

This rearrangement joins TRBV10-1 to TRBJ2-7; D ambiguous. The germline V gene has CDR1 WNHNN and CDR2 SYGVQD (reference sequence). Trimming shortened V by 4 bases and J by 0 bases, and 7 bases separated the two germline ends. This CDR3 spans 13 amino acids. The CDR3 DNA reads TGCGCCAGCAGTGGCGGTAGCTCCTACGAGCAGTACTTC. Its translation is CASSGGSSYEQYF.

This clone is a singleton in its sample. The CDR3 region has the DNA TGTGCCAGCAGCACCGAAGGAAGGGGACAGGGGGCCCAAGAGCAGTACTTC. Residues: CASSTEGRGQGAQEQYF. The chain joins TRBV7-6 to TRBJ2-7; 12 bases map to TRBD1. The CDR3 totals 17 residues. Per germline, CDR1 SGHVS and CDR2 FNYEAQ. The junction had 15 bases not matched to a gene; V was cut back by 5 bases and J by 7 bases.

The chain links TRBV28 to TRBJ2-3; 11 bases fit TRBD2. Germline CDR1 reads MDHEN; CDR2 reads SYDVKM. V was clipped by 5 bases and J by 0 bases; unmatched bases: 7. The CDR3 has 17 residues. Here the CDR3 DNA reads TGTGCCAGCAGTAACATAGCGGGAGGGGCTAGCACAGATACGCAGTATTTT. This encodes CASSNIAGGASTDTQYF.

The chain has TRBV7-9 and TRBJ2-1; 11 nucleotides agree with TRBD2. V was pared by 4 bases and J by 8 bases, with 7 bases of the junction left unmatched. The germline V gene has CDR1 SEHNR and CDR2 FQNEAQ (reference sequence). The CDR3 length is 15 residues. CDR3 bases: TGTGCCAGCAGCTCGGACCTAGCGGGGGGTGATGAGCAGTTCTTC. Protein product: CASSSDLAGGDEQFF.

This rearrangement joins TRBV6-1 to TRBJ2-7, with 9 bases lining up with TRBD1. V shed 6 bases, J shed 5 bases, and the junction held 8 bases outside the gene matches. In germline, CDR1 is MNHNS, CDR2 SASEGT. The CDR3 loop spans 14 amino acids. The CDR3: CASRETGGHDEQYF. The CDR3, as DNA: TGTGCCAGCAGGGAAACAGGGGGCCACGACGAGCAGTACTTC.

DNA for the CDR3: TGTGCCAGCAGTGAAGCAGGACAGCTTGAAGCTTTCTTT. Protein product: CASSEAGQLEAFF. The V and J genes are TRBV6-1 and TRBJ1-1, with D possibly TRBD1 on 6 matching bases. Germline lookup yields CDR1 MNHNS and CDR2 SASEGT. This CDR3 contains 13 residues. V lost 0 bases and J lost 7, with 9 bases in between.

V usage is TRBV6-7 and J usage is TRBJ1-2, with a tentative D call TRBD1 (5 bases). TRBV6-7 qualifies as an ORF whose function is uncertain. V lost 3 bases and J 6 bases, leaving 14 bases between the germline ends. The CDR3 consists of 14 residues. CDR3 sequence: CASSYQGGFNGYTF. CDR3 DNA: TGTGCCAGCAGTTATCAGGGTGGGTTTAATGGCTACACCTTC.

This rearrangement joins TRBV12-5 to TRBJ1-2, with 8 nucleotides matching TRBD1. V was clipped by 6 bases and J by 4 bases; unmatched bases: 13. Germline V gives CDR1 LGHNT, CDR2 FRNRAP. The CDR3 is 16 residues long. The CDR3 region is CASGRPTGASIYGYTF. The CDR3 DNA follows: TGTGCTAGTGGCCGACCGACAGGGGCATCCATCTATGGCTACACCTTC.

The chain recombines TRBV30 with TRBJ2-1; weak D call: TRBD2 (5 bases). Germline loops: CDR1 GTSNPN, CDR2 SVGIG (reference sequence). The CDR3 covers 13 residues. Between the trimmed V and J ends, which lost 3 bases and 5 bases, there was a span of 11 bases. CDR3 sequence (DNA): TGTGCCTGGAGCAGGACTGGAAACAATGAGCAGTTCTTC. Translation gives CAWSRTGNNEQFF.

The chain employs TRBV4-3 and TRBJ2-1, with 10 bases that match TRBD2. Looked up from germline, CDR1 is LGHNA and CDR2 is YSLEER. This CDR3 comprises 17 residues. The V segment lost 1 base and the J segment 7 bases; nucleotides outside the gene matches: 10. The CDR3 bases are TGCGCCAGCAGCCAAGCTTGGGAGAGCGGGAGGGATAATGAGCAGTTCTTC. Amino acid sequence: CASSQAWESGRDNEQFF.

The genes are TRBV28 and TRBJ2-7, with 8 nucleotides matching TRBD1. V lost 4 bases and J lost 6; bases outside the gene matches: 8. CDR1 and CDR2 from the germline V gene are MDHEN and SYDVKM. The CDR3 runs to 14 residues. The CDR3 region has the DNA TGTGCCAGCAGTTCAGGACAGGGTGGCGGCGAGCAGTACTTC. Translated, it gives CASSSGQGGGEQYF.

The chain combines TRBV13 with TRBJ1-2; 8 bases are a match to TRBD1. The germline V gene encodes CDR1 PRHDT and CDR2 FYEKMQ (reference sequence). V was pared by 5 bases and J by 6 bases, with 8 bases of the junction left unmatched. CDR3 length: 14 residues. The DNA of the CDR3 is TGTGCCAGCAGCACTCGACAGGGGTGGAATGGCTACACCTTC. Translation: CASSTRQGWNGYTF.

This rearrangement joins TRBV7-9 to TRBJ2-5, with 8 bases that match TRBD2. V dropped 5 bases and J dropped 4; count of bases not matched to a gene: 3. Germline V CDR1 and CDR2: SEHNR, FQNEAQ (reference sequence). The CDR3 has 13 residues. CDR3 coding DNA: TGTGCCAGCAGCCCGGGGGGGGGAGAGACCCAGTACTTC. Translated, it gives CASSPGGGETQYF.

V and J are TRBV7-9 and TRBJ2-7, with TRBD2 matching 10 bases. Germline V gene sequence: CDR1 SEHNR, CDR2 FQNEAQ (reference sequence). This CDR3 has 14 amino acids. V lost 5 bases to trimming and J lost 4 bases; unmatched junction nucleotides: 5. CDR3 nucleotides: TGTGCCAGCAGCCGAGCGGGAGGGCTATACGAGCAGTACTTC. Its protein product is CASSRAGGLYEQYF.

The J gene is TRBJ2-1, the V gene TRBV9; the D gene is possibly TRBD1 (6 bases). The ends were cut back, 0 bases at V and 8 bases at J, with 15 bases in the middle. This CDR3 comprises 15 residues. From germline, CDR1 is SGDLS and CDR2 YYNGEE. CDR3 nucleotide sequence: TGTGCCAGCAGCGTAGCCGGGACACCAGGCGATGAGCAGTTCTTC. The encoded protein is CASSVAGTPGDEQFF.

CDR3 in amino acids: CSVEESTLRTENYGYTF. CDR3 nucleotide sequence: TGCAGCGTTGAAGAGAGCACTTTGCGGACAGAGAACTATGGCTACACCTTC. The V and J genes are TRBV29-1 and TRBJ1-2; TRBD1 might be the D (6 bases). V was pared by 0 bases and J by 2 bases, with 19 bases between. Germline V CDR1 and CDR2: SQVTM, ANQGSEA. CDR3 length: 17 residues.

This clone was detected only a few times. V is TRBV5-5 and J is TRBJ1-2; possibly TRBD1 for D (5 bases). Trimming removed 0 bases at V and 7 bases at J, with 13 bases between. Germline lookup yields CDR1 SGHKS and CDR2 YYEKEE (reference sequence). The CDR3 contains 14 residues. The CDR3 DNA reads TGTGCCAGCAGCTTGGAGGGGTCAACCGGTGGCTACACCTTC. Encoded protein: CASSLEGSTGGYTF.

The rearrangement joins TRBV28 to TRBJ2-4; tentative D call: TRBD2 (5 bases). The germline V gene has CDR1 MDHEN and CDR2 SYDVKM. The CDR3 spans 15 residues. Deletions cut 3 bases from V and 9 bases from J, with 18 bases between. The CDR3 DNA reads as TGTGCCAGCAGTTTGGGGAGCGCGTTCCGGGGCATTCAGTACTTC. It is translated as CASSLGSAFRGIQYF.

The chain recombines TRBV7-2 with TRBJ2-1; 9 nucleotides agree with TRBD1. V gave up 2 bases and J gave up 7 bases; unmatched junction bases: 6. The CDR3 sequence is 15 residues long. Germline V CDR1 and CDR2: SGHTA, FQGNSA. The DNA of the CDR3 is TGTGCCAGCAGCTTAAGTGTGGACAGGGGAAATGAGCAGTTCTTC. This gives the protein CASSLSVDRGNEQFF.

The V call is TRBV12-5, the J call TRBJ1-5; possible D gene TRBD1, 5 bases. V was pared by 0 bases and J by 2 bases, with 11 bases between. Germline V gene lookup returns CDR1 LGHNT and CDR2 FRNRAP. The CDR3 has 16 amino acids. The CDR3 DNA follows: TGTGCTAGTGGTTTGGTACAGGTCGAGGGCAATCAGCCCCAGCATTTT. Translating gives CASGLVQVEGNQPQHF.

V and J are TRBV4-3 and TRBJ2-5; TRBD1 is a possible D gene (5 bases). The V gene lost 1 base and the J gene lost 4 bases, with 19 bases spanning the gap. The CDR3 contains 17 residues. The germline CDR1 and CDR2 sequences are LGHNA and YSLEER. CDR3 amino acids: CASSQVPSRQGPETQYF. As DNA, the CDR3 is TGCGCCAGCAGCCAAGTACCCTCCCGGCAGGGCCCAGAGACCCAGTACTTC.